These 32 T cell receptor beta chains were sequenced from one sample in a study of CD8+CD57+ T cells in acquired aplastic anemia. The TCR beta profiling, which covered VDJ combination and CDR3 sequence, was carried out using genomic DNA as the template. TCRdb recomputed calls from the reads with MiXCR, one row per CDR3 protein. The profile shows hundreds of thousands of distinct CDR3 sequences, about a third of them singletons. Whoever was chosen for sequencing had shown CD8+CD57+ cell expansion by flow cytometry. The sample was sorted CD4+, CD8+, or CD8+CD57+ T cells (not recorded which) from PBMCs. These receptors all come from a human donor with aplastic anemia.

This chain uses TRBV12-5 with TRBJ2-5; D is unclear. Germline V gene data show CDR1 as LGHNT and CDR2 as FRNRAP. With 1 base removed from V and 3 bases from J, the gap between germline ends came to 0 bases. This CDR3 has 11 residues. The CDR3 nucleotides read TGTGCTAGTGGTTTGGAAGAGACCCAGTACTTC. This sequence encodes CASGLEETQYF.

This clonotype was recorded at least ten times. The chain uses TRBV10-3 and TRBJ2-7; 9 bases match TRBD1. CDR3 length: 14 amino acids. The junction had 7 bases not matched to a gene; V was cut back by 10 bases and J by 0 bases. Germline V gene sequence: CDR1 ENHRY, CDR2 SYGVKD. CDR3 DNA sequence: TGTGCCAGCAGGCAGGGACAGGGCTCCTACGAGCAGTACTTC. Its protein product is CASRQGQGSYEQYF.

V is TRBV7-9 and J is TRBJ2-2; 8 bases agree with TRBD1. Trimming cost V 7 bases and J 3 bases; bases outside gene matches: 7. Germline lookup yields CDR1 SEHNR and CDR2 FQNEAQ (reference sequence). This CDR3 region has 15 residues. CDR3 in amino acids: CASNAQGAYTGELFF. DNA of the CDR3: TGTGCCAGCAATGCGCAGGGGGCCTACACCGGGGAGCTGTTTTTT.

The chain is built from TRBV20-1 and TRBJ2-7; tentatively, D is TRBD2 (5 bases). The CDR3 runs 14 residues. The V and J ends lost 3 bases and 4 bases respectively, with 16 bases between them. CDR1 and CDR2 from the germline V gene are DFQATT and SNEGSKA (reference sequence). CDR3 nucleotides: TGCAGTGCTAGGAAACGGGGAATACCTTACGAGCAGTACTTC. Protein: CSARKRGIPYEQYF.

In this sample, this clonotype turned up a few times. V and J are TRBV10-3 and TRBJ2-7; 7 bases fit TRBD1. The CDR3 has 15 amino acids. The J segment lost 2 bases and the V segment lost 10 bases, leaving 14 bases of the junction unmatched. CDR1 and CDR2 (germline): ENHRY, SYGVKD. The CDR3 reads CASTKDRDPPYEQYF. CDR3 bases: TGTGCCAGCACCAAAGACAGGGACCCTCCCTACGAGCAGTACTTC.

In this sample, this clonotype turned up many times. The chain has TRBV24-1 and TRBJ2-3; no definite D call. Per germline, CDR1 KGHDR and CDR2 SFDVKD. Deletions cut 2 bases from V and 1 base from J, with 9 bases between. CDR3 length equals 15 residues. CDR3 in amino acids: CATSDYSEGTDTQYF. The CDR3 nucleotides are TGTGCCACCAGTGATTACAGCGAGGGCACAGATACGCAGTATTTT.

There are many counts of this clonotype. The junction does not match germline at one end; this may be a read error. The V gene is TRBV2, the J gene TRBJ1-2, with D possibly matching TRBD1 (6 bases). Germline V gene lookup returns CDR1 SNHLY and CDR2 FYNNEI. The CDR3 runs 13 residues. The CDR3 loop is CASSFGQNYGYTF. The CDR3 DNA sequence: TGCGCCAGCAGCTTCGGACAGAACTATGGCTACACCTTC. Full variable domain (remainder filled in from reference TRBV2 and TRBJ1-2): EPEVTQTPSHQVTQMGQEVILRCVPISNHLYFYWYRQILGQKVEFLVSFYNNEISEKSEIFDDQFSVERPDGSNFTLKIRSTKLEDSAMYFCASSFGQNYGYTFGSGTRLTVV.

Details on this clonotype: One end of the junction is discordant with germline, which a read error may explain. J is TRBJ1-5 and V is TRBV10-2, with 8 bases that match TRBD1. There are 13 residues in the CDR3. Germline V gives CDR1 WSHSY, CDR2 SAAADI. The CDR3 loop is CASSFRQGQPQHF. Here the CDR3 DNA reads TGTGCCAGCAGTTTTCGACAGGGGCAGCCCCAGCATTTT.

This rearrangement joins TRBV7-2 to TRBJ1-1; 9 bases agree with TRBD1. Germline V lookup: CDR1 SGHTA, CDR2 FQGNSA. The CDR3 extends over 15 amino acids. V gave up 4 bases and J gave up 6 bases; unmatched junction bases: 9. The CDR3 sequence is CASSSGQGIGAEAFF. The CDR3, as DNA: TGTGCCAGCAGCTCAGGACAGGGGATCGGCGCTGAAGCTTTCTTT.

This clonotype was observed many times. The V and J genes are TRBV29-1 and TRBJ1-1; TRBD1 matches 8 bases. V was clipped by 3 bases and J by 1 base; unmatched bases: 1. The germline V gene has CDR1 SQVTM and CDR2 ANQGSEA. This CDR3 contains 13 residues. The CDR3 loop reads CSVEGQANTEAFF. In DNA, the CDR3 is TGCAGCGTTGAGGGACAGGCGAACACTGAAGCTTTCTTT.

This chain connects TRBV11-2 to TRBJ2-1; 9 nucleotides line up with TRBD1. This CDR3 is built from 15 residues. The germline CDR1 and CDR2 sequences are SGHAT and FQNNGV. With V trimmed by 4 bases and J by 10 bases, 11 bases remained unmatched. Written as DNA, the CDR3 is TGTGCCAGCAGCTCGACCGGGGGAACAGGGGGCGAGCAGTTCTTC. It translates to CASSSTGGTGGEQFF.

The V gene is TRBV19, the J gene TRBJ1-2, with 10 nucleotides matching TRBD1. The CDR3 is made up of 13 amino acids. Trimming took 6 bases from V and 10 from J; bases not matched to a gene: 8. Germline V gives CDR1 LNHDA, CDR2 SQIVND (reference sequence). CDR3 nucleotides: TGTGCCAGTAGCTCGGGACAGGGGTGGGACTACACCTTC. Encoded protein: CASSSGQGWDYTF.

This clonotype showed up many times. V and J are TRBV7-9 and TRBJ1-2; possibly TRBD1 for D (5 bases). Trimming pared 5 bases from V and 8 bases from J, leaving 12 bases between. Looked up from germline, CDR1 is SEHNR and CDR2 is FQNEAQ (reference sequence). The CDR3 totals 12 residues. CDR3 sequence reads: CASSLRDHGYTF. CDR3 DNA: TGTGCCAGCAGCCTCCGGGACCACGGCTACACCTTC.

This chain links TRBV20-1 with TRBJ1-1; TRBD1 is a possible D gene (6 bases). The CDR3 extends over 15 amino acids. V lost 3 bases and J 3 bases, leaving 17 bases between the germline ends. Germline-derived CDR1 and CDR2 are DFQATT and SNEGSKA (reference sequence). The chain's CDR3 is CSASLGGGGDTEAFF. The CDR3 nucleotides read TGCAGTGCTAGCCTTGGGGGGGGCGGAGACACTGAAGCTTTCTTT.

The CDR3 sequence: CASSGVGRGYTF. The DNA of the CDR3 is TGTGCCAGCTCCGGCGTCGGTCGTGGCTACACCTTC. V and J are TRBV2 and TRBJ1-2; the D is unclear. The CDR3 totals 12 residues. Looked up from germline, CDR1 is SNHLY and CDR2 is FYNNEI. Trimming took 8 bases from V and 7 from J, leaving 14 bases between them.

The table lists this clonotype with a few counts. This chain uses TRBV6-6 with TRBJ2-4; the D is unclear. CDR3 length equals 13 residues. The V end was cut by 3 bases, the J end by 3 bases, with 6 bases between. The germline gives CDR1 MNHNY, CDR2 SVGAGI (reference sequence). CDR3 region: CASSYGVKNIQYF. Written as DNA, the CDR3 is TGTGCCAGCAGTTATGGAGTCAAAAACATTCAGTACTTC.

CDR3 bases: TGTGCCAGCAGCGTAGCCGGGGACCATTACAATGAGCAGTTCTTC. Protein product: CASSVAGDHYNEQFF. The genes are TRBV9 and TRBJ2-1; perhaps D is TRBD1 or TRBD2 (5 bases each). The V gene lost 0 bases and the J gene lost 4 bases, with 11 bases spanning the gap. The CDR3 consists of 15 residues. Germline V gene sequence: CDR1 SGDLS, CDR2 YYNGEE.

The V call is TRBV5-1, the J call TRBJ1-1; tentative D call: TRBD1 (5 bases). V was trimmed by 5 bases and J by 3 bases, leaving 14 bases between them. This CDR3 spans 14 amino acids. Germline V lookup: CDR1 SGHRS, CDR2 YFSETQ. CDR3 sequence reads: CASRGVPGDTEAFF. CDR3 nucleotide sequence: TGCGCCAGCAGGGGGGTTCCTGGGGACACTGAAGCTTTCTTT. Filled out from reference TRBV5-1 and TRBJ1-1, the complete variable domain reads KAGVTQTPRYLIKTRGQQVTLSCSPISGHRSVSWYQQTPGQGLQFLFEYFSETQRNKGNFPGRFSGRQFSNSRSEMNVSTLELGDSALYLCASRGVPGDTEAFFGQGTRLTVV.

This clonotype was counted ten times or more. V usage is TRBV9 and J usage is TRBJ2-5; maybe TRBD2 (6 bases). This CDR3 region has 14 residues. The germline V and J ends were trimmed by 2 bases and 2 bases, with 10 bases remaining between them. Germline V lookup: CDR1 SGDLS, CDR2 YYNGEE. CDR3 nucleotide sequence: TGTGCCAGCAGCGTGAGTGCGGGACAAGAGACCCAGTACTTC. This codes for CASSVSAGQETQYF.

This clonotype was observed many times. The V gene is TRBV7-9, the J gene TRBJ1-5; D is undetermined. Germline V CDR1 and CDR2: SEHNR, FQNEAQ (reference sequence). V dropped 7 bases and J dropped 2 bases, with 6 bases sitting between them. The CDR3 extends over 12 amino acids. Here the CDR3 reads CASNEGNQPQHF. The DNA of the CDR3 is TGTGCCAGCAATGAGGGCAATCAGCCCCAGCATTTT.

This clonotype occurred many times. The CDR3 DNA reads TGCAGCGGTACACAGGGAAGGGGACAGCCCCAGCATTTT. It translates to CSGTQGRGQPQHF. The rearrangement joins TRBV29-1 to TRBJ1-5; perhaps TRBD1 as D (6 bases). The CDR3 spans 13 residues. Germline CDR1 reads SQVTM; CDR2 reads ANQGSEA. V lost 7 bases to trimming and J lost 7 bases, with 17 bases between them.

This clonotype was detected only a few times. For the CDR3, the DNA is TGTGCCTGGCGGGACACCCATAATTCACCCCTCCACTTT. Protein: CAWRDTHNSPLHF. The chain uses TRBV30 and TRBJ1-6, with a weak D call TRBD1 (6 bases). V dropped 5 bases and J dropped 5 bases, with 10 bases sitting between them. CDR3 length: 13 residues. Germline CDR1 GTSNPN, CDR2 SVGIG (reference sequence).

The sample holds a few counts of this clonotype. The V call is TRBV11-2, the J call TRBJ2-3; no firm D call. The V and J ends lost 5 bases and 1 base respectively, with 10 bases between them. CDR1 is SGHAT, CDR2 FQNNGV, per germline. The CDR3 is 14 amino acids. This CDR3 reads CASSTPGGTDTQYF. DNA for the CDR3: TGTGCCAGCAGCACCCCAGGTGGCACAGATACGCAGTATTTT.

This clonotype showed up many times. V is TRBV29-1 and J is TRBJ1-3; D may be TRBD1 (6 bases). V lost 6 bases and J lost 2, with 8 bases in between. The CDR3 length is 12 residues. Germline-derived CDR1 and CDR2 are SQVTM and ANQGSEA. CDR3 bases: TGCAGCGTGGGGGCAGCTGGAAACACCATATATTTT. Protein: CSVGAAGNTIYF.

As concerns this clonotype: An end of the junction differs from the germline gene, which may be a read error. The rearrangement joins TRBV20-1 to TRBJ1-3; D remains ambiguous. The CDR3 is 15 amino acids. Germline V gene sequence: CDR1 DFQATT, CDR2 SNEGSKA (reference sequence). The CDR3 here is CSARVPGSSGITIYF. The DNA for the CDR3 is TGCAGTGCTAGAGTCCCCGGAAGCTCTGGAATCACCATATATTTT.

This rearrangement joins TRBV25-1 to TRBJ2-3; 7 bases map to TRBD2. CDR3 length: 15 residues. With V trimmed by 1 base and J by 0 bases, 1 base remained unmatched. CDR1 and CDR2 (germline): MGHDK, SYGVNS. CDR3 nucleotides: TGTGCCAGCAGTGAATTGGGGGGGAGCACAGATACGCAGTATTTT. Protein: CASSELGGSTDTQYF.

This clonotype was detected many times. The J gene is TRBJ2-5, the V gene TRBV9; D is possibly TRBD2 (5 bases). CDR3 size: 14 residues. V dropped 5 bases and J dropped 4 bases, with 15 bases sitting between them. Germline loops: CDR1 SGDLS, CDR2 YYNGEE. The CDR3 bases are TGTGCCAGCAGTGCCAGCCAGGAGGTAGAGACCCAGTACTTC. This sequence encodes CASSASQEVETQYF.

A word on this clonotype: The CDR3 end shows no conserved phenylalanine or tryptophan, and so a read error is likely. The chain links TRBV4-1 to TRBJ1-2; D is perhaps TRBD1 (6 bases). CDR3 size: 16 residues. CDR1 and CDR2 (germline): MGHRA, YSYEKL. Trimming left V 0 bases short and J 2 bases short, with 13 bases between. The CDR3 DNA is TGCGCCAGCAGCCAAGAGCTGGACAGTCTGAACTATGGCTACACCCTC. Translation gives CASSQELDSLNYGYTL.

The chain joins TRBV14 to TRBJ2-7; 13 nucleotides align to TRBD2. The V and J ends lost 3 bases and 0 bases, in that order; junction bases with no gene match: 2. This CDR3 has 16 residues. CDR1 and CDR2 (germline): SGHDN, FVKESK. CDR3 loop: CASSQGTSGDSYEQYF. The CDR3, as DNA: TGTGCCAGCAGCCAGGGGACTAGCGGGGACTCCTACGAGCAGTACTTC. Together with reference TRBV14 and TRBJ2-7, the CDR3 gives the full variable domain: EAGVTQFPSHSVIEKGQTVTLRCDPISGHDNLYWYRRVMGKEIKFLLHFVKESKQDESGMPNNRFLAERTGGTYSTLKVQPAELEDSGVYFCASSQGTSGDSYEQYFGPGTRLTVT.

This clonotype was counted between two and nine times. This chain connects TRBV7-9 to TRBJ2-2; D uncertain. The ends were cut back, 1 base at V and 11 bases at J, with 11 bases in the middle. This CDR3 has 13 amino acids. Germline V CDR1 and CDR2: SEHNR, FQNEAQ (reference sequence). CDR3 protein: CASSLVYSGELFF. CDR3 bases: TGTGCCAGCAGCTTAGTTTACTCGGGCGAGCTGTTTTTT.

This CDR3 is CTLDPYNEQFF. In DNA form, the CDR3 reads TGCACCCTGGACCCTTACAATGAGCAGTTCTTC. This sequence joins TRBV29-1 and TRBJ2-1; unclear D gene. The CDR3 extends over 11 amino acids. The germline V gene encodes CDR1 SQVTM and CDR2 ANQGSEA.

A few counts support this clonotype. This likely comes from a read error, as the CDR3 has no conserved phenylalanine or tryptophan at its end. V is TRBV2 and J is TRBJ2-5; 9 bases agree with TRBD2. V lost 7 bases and J lost 4; bases outside the gene matches: 4. The germline CDR1 and CDR2 sequences are SNHLY and FYNNEI. CDR3 size: 13 residues. The CDR3 loop reads CASIFSGGETQYL. The CDR3 nucleotides read TGTGCCAGCATCTTTAGCGGGGGAGAGACCCAGTACCTC.